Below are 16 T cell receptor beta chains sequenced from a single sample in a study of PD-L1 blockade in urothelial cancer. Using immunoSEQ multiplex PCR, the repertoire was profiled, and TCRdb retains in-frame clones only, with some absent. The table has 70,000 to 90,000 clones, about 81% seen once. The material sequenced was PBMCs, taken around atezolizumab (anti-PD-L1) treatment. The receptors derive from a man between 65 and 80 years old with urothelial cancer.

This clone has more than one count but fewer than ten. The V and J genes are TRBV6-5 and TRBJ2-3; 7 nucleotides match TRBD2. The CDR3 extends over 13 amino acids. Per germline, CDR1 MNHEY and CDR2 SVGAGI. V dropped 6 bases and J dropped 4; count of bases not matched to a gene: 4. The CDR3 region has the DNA TGTGCCAGCAGGCGAGCGGGATCAGATACGCAGTATTTT. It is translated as CASRRAGSDTQYF.

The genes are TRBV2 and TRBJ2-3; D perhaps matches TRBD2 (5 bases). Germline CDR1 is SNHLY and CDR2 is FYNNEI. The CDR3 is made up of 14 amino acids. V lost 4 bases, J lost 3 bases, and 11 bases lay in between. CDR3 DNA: TGTGCCAGCAGTGCACTAGTCGTAACAGATACGCAGTATTTT. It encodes CASSALVVTDTQYF. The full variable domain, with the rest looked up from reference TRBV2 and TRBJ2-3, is EPEVTQTPSHQVTQMGQEVILRCVPISNHLYFYWYRQILGQKVEFLVSFYNNEISEKSEIFDDQFSVERPDGSNFTLKIRSTKLEDSAMYFCASSALVVTDTQYFGPGTRLTVL.

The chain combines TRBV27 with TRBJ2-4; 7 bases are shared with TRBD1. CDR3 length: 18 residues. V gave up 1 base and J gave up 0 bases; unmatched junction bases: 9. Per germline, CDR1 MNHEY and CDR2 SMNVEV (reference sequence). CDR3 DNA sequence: TGTGCCAGCAGTTTATACGGCTTGGGACAGCTAGCCAAAAACATTCAGTACTTC. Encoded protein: CASSLYGLGQLAKNIQYF.

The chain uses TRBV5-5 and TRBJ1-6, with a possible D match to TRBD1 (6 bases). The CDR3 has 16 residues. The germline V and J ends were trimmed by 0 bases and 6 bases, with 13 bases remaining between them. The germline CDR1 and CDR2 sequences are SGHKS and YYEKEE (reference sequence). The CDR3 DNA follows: TGTGCCAGCAGCTTGGGGACAGCCACCGCTAATTCACCCCTCCACTTT. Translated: CASSLGTATANSPLHF.

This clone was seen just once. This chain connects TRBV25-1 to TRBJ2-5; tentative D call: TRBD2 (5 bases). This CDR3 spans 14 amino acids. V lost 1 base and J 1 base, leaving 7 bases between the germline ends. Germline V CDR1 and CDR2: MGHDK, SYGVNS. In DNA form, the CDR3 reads TGTGCCAGCAGTGAATTTGAGGGCCAAGAGACCCAGTACTTC. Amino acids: CASSEFEGQETQYF.

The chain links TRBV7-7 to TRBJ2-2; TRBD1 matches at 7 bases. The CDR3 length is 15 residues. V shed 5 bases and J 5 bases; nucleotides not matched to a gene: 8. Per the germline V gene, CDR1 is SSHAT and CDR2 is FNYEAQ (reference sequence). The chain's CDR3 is CASSPSYRGTGELFF. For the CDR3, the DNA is TGTGCCAGCAGCCCAAGCTACAGGGGAACCGGGGAGCTGTTTTTT.

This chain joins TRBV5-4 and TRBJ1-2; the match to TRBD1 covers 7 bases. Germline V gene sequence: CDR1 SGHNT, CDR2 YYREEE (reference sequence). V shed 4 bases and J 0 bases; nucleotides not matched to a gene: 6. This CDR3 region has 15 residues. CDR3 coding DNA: TGTGCCAGCAGCCTGGACAGGTTGGCTAACTATGGCTACACCTTC. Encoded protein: CASSLDRLANYGYTF.

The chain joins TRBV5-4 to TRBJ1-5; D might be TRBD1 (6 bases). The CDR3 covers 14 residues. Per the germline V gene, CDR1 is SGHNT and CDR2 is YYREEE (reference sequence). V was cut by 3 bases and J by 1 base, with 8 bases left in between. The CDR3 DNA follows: TGTGCCAGCAGCTCCGGGACAAGCAATCAGCCCCAGCATTTT. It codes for CASSSGTSNQPQHF.

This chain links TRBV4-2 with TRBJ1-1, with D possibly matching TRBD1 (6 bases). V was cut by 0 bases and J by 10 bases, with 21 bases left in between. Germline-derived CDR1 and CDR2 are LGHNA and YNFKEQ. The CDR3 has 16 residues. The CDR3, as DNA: TGTGCCAGCAGCCAAGATTCATCGGGGGGCTCGTTTGCAGCTTTCTTT. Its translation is CASSQDSSGGSFAAFF.

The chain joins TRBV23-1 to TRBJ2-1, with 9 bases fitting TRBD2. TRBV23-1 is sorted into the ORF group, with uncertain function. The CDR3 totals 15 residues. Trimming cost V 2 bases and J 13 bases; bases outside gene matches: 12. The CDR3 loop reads CASSQGNSGGAVQFF. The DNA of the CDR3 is TGCGCCAGCAGTCAAGGTAATAGCGGGGGAGCCGTCCAGTTCTTC.

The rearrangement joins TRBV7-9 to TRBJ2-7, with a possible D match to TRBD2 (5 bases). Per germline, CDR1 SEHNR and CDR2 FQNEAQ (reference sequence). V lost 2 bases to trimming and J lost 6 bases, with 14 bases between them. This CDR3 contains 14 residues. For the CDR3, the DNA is TGTGCCAGCAGCTTACAAATACAGAGCGGCGAGCAGTACTTC. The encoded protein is CASSLQIQSGEQYF.

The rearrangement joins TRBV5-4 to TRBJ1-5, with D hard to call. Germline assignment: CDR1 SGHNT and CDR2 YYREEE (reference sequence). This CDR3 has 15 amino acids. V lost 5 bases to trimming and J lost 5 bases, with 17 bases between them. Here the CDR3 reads CASSPGLASDQPQHF. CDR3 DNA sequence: TGTGCCAGCAGTCCCGGTCTAGCCAGCGATCAGCCCCAGCATTTT.

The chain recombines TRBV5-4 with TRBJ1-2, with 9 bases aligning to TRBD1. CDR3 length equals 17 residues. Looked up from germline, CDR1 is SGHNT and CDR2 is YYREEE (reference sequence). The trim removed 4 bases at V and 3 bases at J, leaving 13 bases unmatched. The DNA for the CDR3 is TGTGCCAGCAGCCCGGGACAGGGCTATCGTTCGGACTATGGCTACACCTTC. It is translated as CASSPGQGYRSDYGYTF.

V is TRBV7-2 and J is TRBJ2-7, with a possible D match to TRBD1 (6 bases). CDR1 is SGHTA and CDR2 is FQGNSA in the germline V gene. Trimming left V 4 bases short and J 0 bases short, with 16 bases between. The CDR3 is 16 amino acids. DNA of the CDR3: TGTGCCAGCAGCTCCTCCTGGACAGCGAGCTCCTACGAGCAGTACTTC. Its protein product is CASSSSWTASSYEQYF. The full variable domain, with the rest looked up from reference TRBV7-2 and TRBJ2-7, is GAGVSQSPSNKVTEKGKDVELRCDPISGHTALYWYRQSLGQGLEFLIYFQGNSAPDKSGLPSDRFSAERTGGSVSTLTIQRTQQEDSAVYLCASSSSWTASSYEQYFGPGTRLTVT.

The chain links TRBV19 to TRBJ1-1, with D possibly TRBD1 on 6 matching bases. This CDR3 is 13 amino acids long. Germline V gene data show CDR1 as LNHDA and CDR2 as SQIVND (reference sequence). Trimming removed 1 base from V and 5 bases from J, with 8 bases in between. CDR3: CASSIGRGTEAFF. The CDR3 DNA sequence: TGTGCCAGTAGTATAGGAAGGGGGACTGAAGCTTTCTTT.

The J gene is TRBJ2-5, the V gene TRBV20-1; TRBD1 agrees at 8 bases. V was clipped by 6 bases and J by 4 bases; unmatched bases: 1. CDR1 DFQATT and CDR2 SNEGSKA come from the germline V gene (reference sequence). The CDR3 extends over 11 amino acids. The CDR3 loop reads CSARGLETQYF. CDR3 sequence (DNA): TGCAGTGCCAGGGGGCTAGAGACCCAGTACTTC.